These 18 T cell receptor beta chains came from one sample sequenced in a study of blood T cells in healthy people across ages. Sample-barcoded 5' priming and a J-beta primer mix drove a second PCR of roughly 7 to 11 cycles. Each CDR3 protein is one row after TCRdb ran MiXCR on the 5' RACE reads. The sample contains approximately 1,100,000 distinct CDR3 sequences, under 45% of which appear only once. The sequencing sample was made of blood. These receptors all stem from a woman between 55 and 75 years old in good health.

This clonotype has just a few counts. The chain carries TRBV12-3 or TRBV12-4 and TRBJ2-3, with D unclear. V lost 9 bases and J lost 2, with 27 bases in between. CDR3 size: 18 residues. The CDR3 loop reads CASSTKFGHHPLTDTQYF. Here the CDR3 DNA reads TGTGCCAGTAGCACTAAATTCGGGCACCACCCCCTCACAGATACGCAGTATTTT.

The chain has TRBV20-1 and TRBJ2-7, with 7 bases aligning to TRBD2. The V gene's germline CDR1 is DFQATT and CDR2 SNEGSKA (reference sequence). CDR3 length: 14 amino acids. After removal of 6 bases from V and 4 bases from J, the junction contained 12 bases not matched to a gene. This chain's CDR3 is CSAFGGGVEYEQYF. The CDR3 DNA is TGCAGTGCCTTCGGTGGGGGGGTTGAGTACGAGCAGTACTTC.

The rearrangement joins TRBV9 to TRBJ1-1; D not certain. Looked up from germline, CDR1 is SGDLS and CDR2 is YYNGEE. The CDR3 totals 14 residues. Trimming took 0 bases from V and 4 from J, leaving 10 bases between them. The CDR3 sequence: CASSVGSLRTEAFF. The CDR3 bases are TGTGCCAGCAGCGTAGGGAGTCTCCGCACTGAAGCTTTCTTT.

The rearrangement joins TRBV20-1 to TRBJ2-7; 7 bases line up with TRBD1. The CDR3 spans 15 residues. V gave up 6 bases and J gave up 7 bases; unmatched junction bases: 18. The germline V gene encodes CDR1 DFQATT and CDR2 SNEGSKA (reference sequence). Here the CDR3 DNA reads TGCAGTGCAGAAGAGAGGGGACAGCCGACCAATGAGCAGTACTTC. This sequence encodes CSAEERGQPTNEQYF.

The chain employs TRBV5-5 and TRBJ2-5; 7 bases are a match to TRBD2. In germline, CDR1 is SGHKS, CDR2 YYEKEE (reference sequence). Trimming at V came to 7 bases and at J to 5 bases, leaving 17 bases not matched to a gene. This CDR3 region has 16 residues. The chain's CDR3 is CASGSIPGDGGETQYF. The CDR3 DNA sequence: TGTGCCAGCGGCTCAATTCCGGGAGACGGGGGGGAGACCCAGTACTTC. The entire variable domain, with the rest obtained from reference TRBV5-5 and TRBJ2-5, is as follows: DAGVTQSPTHLIKTRGQQVTLRCSPISGHKSVSWYQQVLGQGPQFIFQYYEKEERGRGNFPDRFSARQFPNYSSELNVNALLLGDSALYLCASGSIPGDGGETQYFGPGTRLLVL.

V gene TRBV6-6 combines with J gene TRBJ2-5; D possibly corresponds to TRBD2 (5 bases). The CDR3 has 15 residues. Germline CDR1 MNHNY, CDR2 SVGAGI (reference sequence). Trimming pared 0 bases from V and 11 bases from J, leaving 19 bases between. CDR3 bases: TGTGCCAGCAGTTACTCTGGGCAGGCCGAGGGTGAGCAGTACTTC. Its translation: CASSYSGQAEGEQYF.

The chain has TRBV5-1 and TRBJ2-5; 12 nucleotides agree with TRBD2. Germline assignment: CDR1 SGHRS and CDR2 YFSETQ. The V and J ends lost 5 bases and 5 bases, in that order; junction bases with no gene match: 13. CDR3 size: 17 residues. CDR3: CASRPIPGLAGRETQYF. The CDR3 bases are TGCGCCAGCAGACCTATACCAGGACTAGCGGGGAGGGAGACCCAGTACTTC. The variable domain in full, completed from reference TRBV5-1 and TRBJ2-5, reads KAGVTQTPRYLIKTRGQQVTLSCSPISGHRSVSWYQQTPGQGLQFLFEYFSETQRNKGNFPGRFSGRQFSNSRSEMNVSTLELGDSALYLCASRPIPGLAGRETQYFGPGTRLLVL.

V usage is TRBV2 and J usage is TRBJ2-5, with D possibly being TRBD2 (7 bases). V shed 7 bases and J shed 1 base, with 16 bases lying between them. CDR1 and CDR2 from the germline V gene are SNHLY and FYNNEI. This CDR3 is 15 amino acids long. The CDR3 DNA reads as TGTGCCAGCACCCCAGCGGGGACATTCCAAGAGACCCAGTACTTC. It encodes CASTPAGTFQETQYF.

This clonotype was seen a few times. The J gene is TRBJ2-3, the V gene TRBV27; 11 nucleotides line up with TRBD1. This CDR3 region has 18 residues. Looked up from germline, CDR1 is MNHEY and CDR2 is SMNVEV (reference sequence). The V gene end was trimmed by 3 bases and the J gene end by 6 bases; junction bases not matched to a gene: 14. CDR3 sequence reads: CASSFFRPGQGAGDTQYF. As DNA, the CDR3 is TGTGCCAGCAGTTTTTTTCGCCCCGGACAGGGGGCAGGGGATACGCAGTATTTT.

J is TRBJ2-7 and V is TRBV5-6; D remains ambiguous. The CDR3 length is 13 residues. V dropped 4 bases and J dropped 2 bases, with 10 bases sitting between them. From germline, CDR1 is SGHDT and CDR2 YYEEEE. As DNA, the CDR3 is TGTGCCAGCAGCCCCGTCCAGGCCTACGAGCAGTACTTC. Protein: CASSPVQAYEQYF.

This chain connects TRBV24-1 to TRBJ2-1; 7 nucleotides line up with TRBD1. Germline V gene data show CDR1 as KGHDR and CDR2 as SFDVKD. Unmatched junction bases numbered 1, after V lost 3 bases and J lost 0 bases. CDR3 length: 15 amino acids. The CDR3 sequence is CATSDRDSSYNEQFF. The CDR3 nucleotides are TGTGCCACCAGTGATCGGGACAGCTCCTACAATGAGCAGTTCTTC.

The chain joins TRBV6-6 to TRBJ2-1; TRBD1 aligns across 7 bases. V lost 3 bases to trimming and J lost 8 bases; unmatched junction nucleotides: 7. Germline V CDR1 and CDR2: MNHNY, SVGAGI (reference sequence). This CDR3 contains 14 residues. Here the CDR3 reads CASSYSTGSHEQFF. The CDR3 bases are TGTGCCAGCAGTTATTCGACAGGGAGCCATGAGCAGTTCTTC.

This rearrangement joins TRBV29-1 to TRBJ2-7; D gene ambiguous. CDR3 length: 12 amino acids. In germline, CDR1 is SQVTM, CDR2 ANQGSEA. V lost 4 bases and J lost 3, with 10 bases in between. DNA for the CDR3: TGCAGCGTTGTCTTGGGGTACTACGAGCAGTACTTC. The encoded protein is CSVVLGYYEQYF.

This clonotype was seen ten or more times. This chain links TRBV6-1 with TRBJ1-5, with D tentatively TRBD1 (6 bases). This CDR3 has 14 amino acids. Between the trimmed V and J ends, which lost 7 bases and 0 bases, there was a span of 10 bases. Germline lookup yields CDR1 MNHNS and CDR2 SASEGT. This CDR3 reads CASKPGDSNQPQHF. The CDR3 DNA reads as TGTGCCAGCAAACCAGGGGATAGCAATCAGCCCCAGCATTTT.

This clonotype showed up just a few times. V and J are TRBV11-1 and TRBJ2-1, with TRBD2 identical over 8 bases. The germline V gene encodes CDR1 SGHAT and CDR2 FQDESV (reference sequence). The CDR3 runs 15 residues. V dropped 2 bases and J dropped 7; count of bases not matched to a gene: 7. The CDR3 sequence is CASSLRGTSVNEQFF. CDR3 DNA: TGTGCCAGCAGCTTACGGGGGACTAGTGTTAATGAGCAGTTCTTC. Combining the CDR3 with reference TRBV11-1 and TRBJ2-1 gives the whole variable domain EAEVAQSPRYKITEKSQAVAFWCDPISGHATLYWYRQILGQGPELLVQFQDESVVDDSQLPKDRFSAERLKGVDSTLKIQPAELGDSAMYLCASSLRGTSVNEQFFGPGTRLTVL.

The chain links TRBV6-1 to TRBJ1-1; a possible D gene is TRBD1 (6 bases). V lost 8 bases to trimming and J lost 4 bases, with 17 bases between them. CDR3 length: 14 residues. Germline CDR1 and CDR2: MNHNS and SASEGT. CDR3 loop: CASSARGPLTEAFF. The CDR3 region has the DNA TGTGCCAGCTCTGCCAGGGGACCACTCACTGAAGCTTTCTTT.

The chain couples TRBV7-9 to TRBJ1-6, with D unresolved. The length of the CDR3 is 14 residues. Germline values: CDR1 SEHNR, CDR2 FQNEAQ (reference sequence). V dropped 2 bases and J dropped 5 bases, with 7 bases sitting between them. CDR3 amino acids: CASSLPTDNSPLHF. CDR3 nucleotides: TGTGCCAGCAGCTTACCAACAGATAATTCACCCCTCCACTTT.

This clonotype showed up just a few times. The chain is built from TRBV11-2 and TRBJ2-3; perhaps TRBD2 as D (5 bases). Trimming removed 5 bases from V and 1 base from J, with 10 bases in between. The V gene's germline CDR1 is SGHAT and CDR2 FQNNGV. This CDR3 spans 14 amino acids. The CDR3 region has the DNA TGTGCCAGCAGCGGAGCGGTACGCACAGATACGCAGTATTTT. This codes for CASSGAVRTDTQYF.